This TCR beta chain was captured in a study of blood T cell repertoires in COVID-19. V was shortened by 4 bases and J by 5 bases, with 17 bases between the two germline ends. Germline V gives CDR1 KGHDR, CDR2 SFDVKD. This CDR3 region has 16 residues. Data came from immunoSEQ multiplex PCR; TCRdb stores just in-frame clones and leaves some out. The table includes about 190,000 clones, almost 85% detected once. The sample consisted of peripheral blood. This sequence was found in a woman in her 70s with active or convalescent COVID-19. The chain employs TRBV24-1 and TRBJ2-1; maybe TRBD2 (5 bases). CDR3 region: CATSEGSRGSHNEQFF. As DNA, the CDR3 is TGTGCCACCAGTGAAGGGTCCCGAGGGTCCCACAATGAGCAGTTCTTC.